Here is one T cell receptor (beta chain) with its context. Its antigen remains unknown. Authors' processing steps: Building a distant-metastasis classifier for papillary thyroid cancer drew on CDR3 differences across clinicopathological groups. Through MiXCR, TCRdb re-clonotyped the PCR reads. The authors' filters were not applied to this entry. The sample consists of around 13,000 clones, 12% of them appearing once. No treatment had been given to any patient before thyroid surgery. The data are from a study of metastatic and nonmetastatic thyroid tumors. Overall study context: Peripheral blood and tumor or nodule samples from malignant and benign thyroid patients were compared. Findings and caveats of the study: It was reportedly found that TCR beta diversity was significantly higher in malignant thyroid tumors than in benign nodules, a difference seen in both blood and tumor samples.

Sequenced: blood. The TCR comes from a female donor with papillary thyroid cancer or a benign thyroid nodule (not recorded which). Some clones in this sample may be carry-over from other donors' samples.

The DNA of the CDR3 is TGTGCCATTCGACCGGGGCAGGGCACAGATACGCAGTATTTT. It translates to CAIRPGQGTDTQYF. The chain uses TRBV6-1 and TRBJ2-3; D is perhaps TRBD1 or TRBD2 (5 bases each). Trimming took 10 bases from V and 1 from J, leaving 15 bases between them. CDR1 and CDR2 from the germline V gene are MNHNS and SASEGT. The length of the CDR3 is 14 residues.